This TCR beta chain came from a study of identifying expanded T cells in peripheral blood. Collection occurred without any documented infections or immune events in donors. Profiled with immunoSEQ multiplex PCR; TCRdb holds only in-frame clones, not every one. In the table there are about 50,000 clones, about four fifths of which are singletons. The sample was blood. The TCR sequence derives from a person aged 18 to 69 in good health.

CDR3 loop: CASSFRGGTNQPQHF. CDR3 nucleotide sequence: TGTGCCAGCAGCTTTAGAGGGGGAACCAATCAGCCCCAGCATTTT. V usage is TRBV7-2 and J usage is TRBJ1-5; maybe TRBD1 (6 bases). V gave up 3 bases and J gave up 3 bases, with 12 bases separating them. The CDR3 extends over 15 amino acids. The germline gives CDR1 SGHTA, CDR2 FQGNSA.